This TCR beta chain comes out of a study of blood T cell repertoires in COVID-19. Per the authors' pipeline: Reference gene primer amplification gave nucleated cell count estimates. The assay was immunoSEQ multiplex PCR, and TCRdb's table has in-frame clones only and misses some. That table is the source of V, J and clone size, and D and trimming were worked out from the DNA. Here the sample spans around 190,000 clones, around 79% being singletons. This CDR3 is built from 15 residues. CDR1 is SGHTA, CDR2 FQGNSA, per germline. V was pared by 1 base and J by 3 bases, with 10 bases between. V gene TRBV7-2 combines with J gene TRBJ2-4, with D possibly being TRBD1 (5 bases). Source material: peripheral blood. This clonotype was obtained from a woman aged 45-60 years with acute or convalescent COVID-19. CDR3 sequence: CASSLGGQGKNIQYF. DNA of the CDR3: TGTGCCAGCAGCTTAGGGGGTCAGGGCAAAAACATTCAGTACTTC.